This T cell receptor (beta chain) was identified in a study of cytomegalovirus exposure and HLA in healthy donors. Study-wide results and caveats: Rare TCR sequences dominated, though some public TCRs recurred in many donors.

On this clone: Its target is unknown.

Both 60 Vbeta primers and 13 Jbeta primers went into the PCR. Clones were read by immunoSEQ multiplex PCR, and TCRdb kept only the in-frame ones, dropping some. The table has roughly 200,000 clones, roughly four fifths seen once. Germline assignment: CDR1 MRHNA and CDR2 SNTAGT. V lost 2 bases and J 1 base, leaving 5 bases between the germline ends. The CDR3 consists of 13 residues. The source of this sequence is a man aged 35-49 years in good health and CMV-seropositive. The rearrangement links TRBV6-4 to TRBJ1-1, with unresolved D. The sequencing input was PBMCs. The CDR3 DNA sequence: TGTGCCAGCAGTGACGGAGAGAACACTGAAGCTTTCTTT. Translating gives CASSDGENTEAFF.